The clone carrying this T cell receptor (beta chain) was seen a handful of times. Its specificity is not known. Isolated RNA was reverse transcribed in full, so expressed TCRB transcripts were sequenced. The repertoire was sequenced with immunoSEQ multiplex PCR; TCRdb's copy has only in-frame clones and lacks some. The table has around 150,000 clones, around 8% seen once. This CDR3 contains 15 residues. The germline gives CDR1 MGHDK, CDR2 SYGVNS. V lost 8 bases, J lost 7 bases, and 8 bases stayed unmatched. This record comes from a study of beta chain features in type 1 diabetes. Study results and caveats: Naive, central memory and regulatory TCRB repertoires appeared more similar among patients than healthy donors.

The receptor was derived from a man between 18 and 35 years old in good health. The source material was central memory CD4+ T cells from blood. V gene TRBV25-1 combines with J gene TRBJ2-1; 13 nucleotides agree with TRBD2. The CDR3 region has the DNA TGTGCCAGCTCCCGGACTAGCGGGAGTAGGAATGAGCAGTTCTTC. It specifies CASSRTSGSRNEQFF.